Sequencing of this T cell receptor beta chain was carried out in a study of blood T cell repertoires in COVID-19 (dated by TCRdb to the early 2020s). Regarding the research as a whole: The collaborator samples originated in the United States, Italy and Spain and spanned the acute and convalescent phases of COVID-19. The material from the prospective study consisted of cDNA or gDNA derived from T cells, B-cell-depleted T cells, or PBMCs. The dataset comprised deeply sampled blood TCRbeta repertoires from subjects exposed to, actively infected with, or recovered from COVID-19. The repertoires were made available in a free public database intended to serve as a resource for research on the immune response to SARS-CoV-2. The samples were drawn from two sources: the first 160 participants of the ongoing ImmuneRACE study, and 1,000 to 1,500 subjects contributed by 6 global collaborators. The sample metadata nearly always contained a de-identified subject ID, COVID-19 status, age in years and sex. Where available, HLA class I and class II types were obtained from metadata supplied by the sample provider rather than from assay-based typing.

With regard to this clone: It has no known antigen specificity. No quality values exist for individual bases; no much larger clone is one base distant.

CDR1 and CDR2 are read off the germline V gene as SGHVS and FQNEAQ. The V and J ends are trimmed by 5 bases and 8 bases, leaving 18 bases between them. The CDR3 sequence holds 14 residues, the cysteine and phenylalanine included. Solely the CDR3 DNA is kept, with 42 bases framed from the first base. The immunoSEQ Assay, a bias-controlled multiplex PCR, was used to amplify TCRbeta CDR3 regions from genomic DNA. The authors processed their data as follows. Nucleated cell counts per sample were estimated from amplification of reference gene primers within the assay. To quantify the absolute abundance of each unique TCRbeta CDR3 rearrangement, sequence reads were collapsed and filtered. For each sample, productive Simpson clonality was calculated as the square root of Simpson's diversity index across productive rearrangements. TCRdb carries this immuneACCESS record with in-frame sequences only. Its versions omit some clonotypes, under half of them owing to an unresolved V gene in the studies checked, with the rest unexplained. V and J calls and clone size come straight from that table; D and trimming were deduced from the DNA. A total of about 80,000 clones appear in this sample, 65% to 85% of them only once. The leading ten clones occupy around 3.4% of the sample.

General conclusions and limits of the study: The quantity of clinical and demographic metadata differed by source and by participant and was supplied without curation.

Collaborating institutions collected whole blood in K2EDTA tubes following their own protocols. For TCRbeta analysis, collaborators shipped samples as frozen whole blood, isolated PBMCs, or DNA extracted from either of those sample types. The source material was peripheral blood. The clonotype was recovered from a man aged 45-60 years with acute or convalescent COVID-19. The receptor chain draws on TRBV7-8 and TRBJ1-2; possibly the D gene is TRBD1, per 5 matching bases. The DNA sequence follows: TGTGCCAGCAGCGGGACTCCCGGGCTATTGGGCTACACCTTC. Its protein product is CASSGTPGLLGYTF. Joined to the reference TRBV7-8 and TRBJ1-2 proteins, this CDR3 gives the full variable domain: GAGVSQSPRYKVAKRGQDVALRCDPISGHVSLFWYQQALGQGPEFLTYFQNEAQLDKSGLPSDRFFAERPEGSVSTLKIQRTQQEDSAVYLCASSGTPGLLGYTFGSGTRLTVV.